This TCR beta chain was recorded in a study of response to subunit inactivated influenza vaccine. Study results and caveats: Authors suggested each seasonal influenza vaccination recruits few new T cells.

MiXCR was run by TCRdb on the RT-PCR reads, yielding one entry per CDR3 protein. The sample holds over 150,000 distinct CDR3 sequences, roughly a tenth seen once. About this clonotype: Antigen: not known.

Trimming removed 1 base from V and 8 bases from J, with 9 bases in between. The V gene's germline CDR1 is SEHNR and CDR2 FQNEAQ (reference sequence). This CDR3 contains 13 residues. The chain combines TRBV7-9 with TRBJ2-1, with D hard to call. The sequenced sample was CD8+ T cells sorted from PBMCs, obtained around 2 years after vaccination. The receptor comes from a man aged 50 to 69 who received an inactivated influenza vaccine. This CDR3 reads CASSLVGLDEQFF. The CDR3 DNA is TGTGCCAGCAGCTTAGTAGGGCTCGATGAGCAGTTCTTC.